This TCR beta chain was captured in a study of blood T cell repertoires in COVID-19. Overall study: COVID-19 samples from acute and convalescent phases originated in the United States, Italy and Spain. PBMCs, B-cell-depleted T cells, or T cells were the source of the cDNA or gDNA that made up the material.

The CDR3 is 15 amino acids. Germline V lookup: CDR1 SNHLY, CDR2 FYNNEI. V lost 1 base and J lost 5, with 11 bases in between. This clone was counted once. The authors' processing: It was from reference gene primer amplification that nucleated cell counts were estimated. TCRdb's table, derived via immunoSEQ multiplex PCR, lists solely in-frame clones and lacks some. The D gene and trimming were derived from the DNA, and the V and J assignments and clone size from that table. Of 390,000 or so clones in the sample, around 86% were seen once. The material sequenced was peripheral blood. The chain combines TRBV2 with TRBJ1-4; D not resolved. The TCR was taken from a woman aged 30 to 39 with active or convalescent COVID-19. CDR3 amino acids: CASSEESSLNEKLFF. The CDR3 bases are TGTGCCAGCAGTGAAGAGTCCAGTTTAAATGAAAAACTGTTTTTT.